Listed below are T cell receptor beta chains from one sample, sequenced in a study of T-cell memory formation after mild COVID-19. TCRdb reprocessed the 5' RACE reads via MiXCR and lists one record per CDR3 protein. Of 430,000 or so distinct CDR3 sequences in the sample, approximately 23% are singletons; the top ten hold approximately 12%. Sequencing was carried out using PBMCs or a T cell subset sorted from them (not recorded which). The source of these receptors is an adult woman who had mild COVID-19 (a few samples of this study predate the infection). Cell type and time point are not known. The CDR3 runs from the conserved cysteine through the conserved F or W. D genes are given only for firm matches. Only part of the rows carry a size: once, few, many, or a class if the clone is expanded.

>-|TRBJ1-1|TRBV5-4|many
CASRGLDTEAFF
TGTGCCAGCAGGGGGCTGGACACTGAAGCTTTCTTT
>-|TRBJ2-5|TRBV25-1|many
CASRDNLPETQYF
TGTGCCAGCAGGGACAATCTGCCCGAGACCCAGTACTTC
>-|TRBJ2-5|TRBV3-1|-
CASSLTTDLETQYF
TGTGCCAGCAGCCTCACAACGGATCTTGAGACCCAGTACTTC
>-|TRBJ1-1|TRBV29-1|-
CSVVIGRNTEAFF
TGCAGCGTTGTCATTGGCAGGAACACTGAAGCTTTCTTT
>-|TRBJ2-5|TRBV25-1|-
CASSSGLKETQYF
TGTGCCAGCAGTTCCGGACTGAAAGAGACCCAGTACTTC
>TRBD2|TRBJ2-1|TRBV11-3|few
CASSPTLRTSGSYNEQFF
TGTGCCAGCAGCCCGACCCTCCGGACTAGCGGCTCCTACAATGAGCAGTTCTTC
>-|TRBJ1-1|TRBV29-1|-
CSDQGLENTEAFF
TGCAGCGATCAAGGGCTAGAGAACACTGAAGCTTTCTTT
>TRBD2|TRBJ2-1|TRBV5-1|few
CASSSPGLAYNEQFF
TGCGCCAGCAGCTCACCGGGACTAGCCTACAATGAGCAGTTCTTC
>TRBD2|TRBJ2-3|TRBV4-3|once
CASSHGSGRPTDTQYF
TGCGCCAGCAGCCATGGGAGCGGGAGGCCCACAGATACGCAGTATTTT
>TRBD2|TRBJ2-7|TRBV13|few
CASRKNSGSRHEQYF
TGTGCCAGCAGGAAAAATAGCGGGAGTCGCCACGAGCAGTACTTC
>TRBD2|TRBJ2-5|TRBV3-1|-
CASSFAGGYQETQYF
TGTGCCAGCAGCTTCGCGGGGGGGTACCAAGAGACCCAGTACTTC
>-|TRBJ2-5|TRBV18|-
CASSPSSETQYF
TGTGCCAGCTCACCATCGTCGGAGACCCAGTACTTC
>-|TRBJ1-2|TRBV24-1|-
CATSGTASNYGYTF
TGTGCCACCAGTGGAACAGCATCTAACTATGGCTACACCTTC
>TRBD2|TRBJ2-7|TRBV28|-
CASRGGFSYEQYF
TGTGCCAGCAGGGGGGGGTTCTCCTACGAGCAGTACTTC
>TRBD1|TRBJ1-4|TRBV6-1|-
CASSELDRGGEKLFF
TGTGCCAGCAGTGAACTGGACAGGGGAGGGGAAAAACTGTTTTTT
>TRBD2|TRBJ2-5|TRBV6-2/TRBV6-3|-
CASNPGASGSQETQYF
TGTGCCAGCAACCCGGGGGCTAGCGGGAGTCAAGAGACCCAGTACTTC
>-|TRBJ2-5|TRBV19|-
CASSWTALDGWYETQYF
TGTGCCAGTAGTTGGACAGCACTTGATGGGTGGTATGAGACCCAGTACTTC
>-|TRBJ1-3|TRBV5-1|few
CASSLAAARGNTIYF
TGCGCCAGCAGCTTGGCCGCCGCCCGTGGAAACACCATATATTTT
>-|TRBJ2-6|TRBV7-9|-
CASSLDRASMANVLTF
TGTGCCAGCAGCTTGGACAGAGCATCTATGGCCAACGTCCTGACTTTC
>-|TRBJ1-4|TRBV6-5|-
CASSYLPSTNEKLFF
TGTGCCAGCAGTTACTTACCTTCAACTAATGAAAAACTGTTTTTT
>-|TRBJ2-1|TRBV6-2/TRBV6-3|few
CASSSSRRYNEQFF
TGTGCCAGCAGTTCTAGTCGGAGGTACAATGAGCAGTTCTTC
>-|TRBJ1-2|TRBV27|few
CASSWRMSNYGYTF
TGTGCCAGCAGTTGGAGGATGTCTAACTATGGCTACACCTTC
>-|TRBJ2-7|TRBV30|-
CAWSNYDWGSYEQYF
TGTGCCTGGAGTAATTATGATTGGGGCTCCTACGAGCAGTACTTC
>TRBD1|TRBJ1-1|TRBV5-1|-
CASSYDRATEAFF
TGCGCCAGCAGTTACGACAGGGCCACTGAAGCTTTCTTT
>-|TRBJ2-2|TRBV7-6|-
CASSRGGNTGELFF
TGTGCCAGCAGCAGGGGGGGAAACACCGGGGAGCTGTTTTTT
>-|TRBJ2-7|TRBV18|-
CASSPHNPGEQYF
TGTGCCAGCTCACCACACAATCCCGGCGAGCAGTACTTC
>-|TRBJ1-1|TRBV29-1|-
CSVETRGGITEAFF
TGCAGCGTTGAAACCCGAGGGGGGATAACTGAAGCTTTCTTT
>-|TRBJ2-7|TRBV15|few
CATSREWRGAQYF
TGTGCCACCAGCAGAGAGTGGAGGGGAGCGCAGTACTTC
>-|TRBJ2-3|TRBV15|-
CATSQLADSTDTQYF
TGTGCCACCAGTCAATTAGCGGATAGCACAGATACGCAGTATTTT
>TRBD2|TRBJ2-1|TRBV29-1|few
CSVETSGSYNEQFF
TGCAGCGTTGAAACTAGCGGCTCCTACAATGAGCAGTTCTTC
>TRBD2|TRBJ2-1|TRBV24-1|few
CATRTSGNNEQFF
TGTGCCACCCGGACTAGCGGAAACAATGAGCAGTTCTTC
>TRBD2|TRBJ2-2|TRBV5-1|few
CASTGRDTGELFF
TGCGCCAGCACAGGGAGGGACACCGGGGAGCTGTTTTTT
>-|TRBJ1-1|TRBV7-8|-
CASSPPWGNTEAFF
TGTGCCAGCAGTCCCCCGTGGGGTAACACTGAAGCTTTCTTT
>TRBD1|TRBJ2-7|TRBV4-2|few
CASSPRGQGLGEQYF
TGTGCCAGCAGCCCACGTGGACAGGGTTTGGGCGAGCAGTACTTC
>TRBD1|TRBJ2-7|TRBV20-1|-
CSARPQGAVEQYF
TGCAGTGCTAGGCCACAGGGGGCGGTCGAGCAGTACTTC
>-|TRBJ2-7|TRBV6-2/TRBV6-3|few
CASSSVRAYEQYF
TGTGCCAGCAGTTCCGTCAGGGCCTACGAGCAGTACTTC
>-|TRBJ2-4|TRBV14|few
CASSQARDWRVQYF
TGTGCCAGCAGCCAAGCCAGGGACTGGCGGGTTCAGTACTTC
>TRBD1|TRBJ1-2|TRBV29-1|-
CSVTQGAHGYTF
TGCAGCGTCACACAGGGGGCTCATGGCTACACCTTC
>TRBD2|TRBJ2-1|TRBV4-2|-
CASSQDRQRGGGEQFF
TGTGCCAGCAGCCAAGATAGGCAGCGGGGGGGAGGTGAGCAGTTCTTC
>-|TRBJ1-5|TRBV18|few
CASSPRQQGSNQPQHF
TGTGCCAGCTCACCGAGGCAACAGGGTAGCAATCAGCCCCAGCATTTT
>-|TRBJ1-1|TRBV4-1|-
CASSQEGRYYTEAFF
TGCGCCAGCAGCCAAGAGGGCAGGTACTACACTGAAGCTTTCTTT
>-|TRBJ2-3|TRBV6-5|many
CASSYSMDAHTQYF
TGTGCCAGCAGTTACTCGATGGATGCCCATACGCAGTATTTT
>-|TRBJ2-2|TRBV15|-
CATSREGSRAGELFF
TGTGCCACCAGCAGAGAGGGAAGCAGAGCCGGGGAGCTGTTTTTT
>TRBD2|TRBJ2-5|TRBV7-9|few
CASSPVFGTSREETQYF
TGTGCCAGCAGCCCGGTTTTCGGGACTAGTAGAGAAGAGACCCAGTACTTC
>-|TRBJ2-7|TRBV5-1|-
CASSPNAGTYEQYF
TGCGCCAGCAGCCCCAACGCCGGGACTTACGAGCAGTACTTC
>-|TRBJ1-4|TRBV5-5|-
CASSSPRVATNEKLFF
TGTGCCAGCAGCTCGCCCCGCGTTGCAACTAATGAAAAACTGTTTTTT
>-|TRBJ2-1|TRBV4-2|few
CASSQGRRAESNEQFF
TGTGCCAGCAGCCAAGGGAGGCGAGCTGAAAGCAATGAGCAGTTCTTC
>-|TRBJ2-1|TRBV24-1|-
CATSATEGGGQFF
TGTGCCACCAGTGCCACGGAGGGGGGTGGTCAGTTCTTC
>-|TRBJ2-3|TRBV6-1|-
CASNMGYTQYF
TGTGCCAGCAACATGGGATATACGCAGTATTTT
>-|TRBJ2-1|TRBV9|-
CASSVGKGRNEQFF
TGTGCCAGCAGCGTAGGAAAGGGCCGAAATGAGCAGTTCTTC
>TRBD1|TRBJ2-7|TRBV14|few
CASRGQLTYEQYF
TGTGCCAGCAGGGGACAGCTGACCTACGAGCAGTACTTC
>TRBD1|TRBJ2-1|TRBV7-8|few
CASSLNRGYGSDNEQFF
TGTGCCAGCAGCTTAAACAGGGGGTACGGCAGCGACAATGAGCAGTTCTTC
>-|TRBJ2-3|TRBV27|few
CASSPNSYGAGVDTQYF
TGTGCCAGCAGTCCGAACTCCTATGGGGCCGGGGTAGATACGCAGTATTTT
>-|TRBJ2-1|TRBV5-1|-
CASSLSGAEQFF
TGCGCCAGCAGCTTGTCGGGGGCTGAGCAGTTCTTC
>-|TRBJ2-2|TRBV7-2|many
CASSLAAGELFF
TGTGCCAGCAGCTTAGCGGCCGGGGAGCTGTTTTTT
>-|TRBJ2-7|TRBV27|-
CASSFGQTFEQYF
TGTGCCAGCAGTTTCGGGCAGACTTTCGAGCAGTACTTC
>-|TRBJ2-1|TRBV23-1|many
CASSGNEQFF
TGCGCCAGCAGCGGGAATGAGCAGTTCTTC
>-|TRBJ2-3|TRBV6-5|-
CASSPKGMRRSTDTQYF
TGTGCCAGCAGTCCGAAGGGGATGAGAAGGAGCACAGATACGCAGTATTTT
>-|TRBJ1-2|TRBV4-1|many
CASSPSLREIYGYTF
TGCGCCAGCAGCCCCTCTCTAAGGGAAATTTATGGCTACACCTTC